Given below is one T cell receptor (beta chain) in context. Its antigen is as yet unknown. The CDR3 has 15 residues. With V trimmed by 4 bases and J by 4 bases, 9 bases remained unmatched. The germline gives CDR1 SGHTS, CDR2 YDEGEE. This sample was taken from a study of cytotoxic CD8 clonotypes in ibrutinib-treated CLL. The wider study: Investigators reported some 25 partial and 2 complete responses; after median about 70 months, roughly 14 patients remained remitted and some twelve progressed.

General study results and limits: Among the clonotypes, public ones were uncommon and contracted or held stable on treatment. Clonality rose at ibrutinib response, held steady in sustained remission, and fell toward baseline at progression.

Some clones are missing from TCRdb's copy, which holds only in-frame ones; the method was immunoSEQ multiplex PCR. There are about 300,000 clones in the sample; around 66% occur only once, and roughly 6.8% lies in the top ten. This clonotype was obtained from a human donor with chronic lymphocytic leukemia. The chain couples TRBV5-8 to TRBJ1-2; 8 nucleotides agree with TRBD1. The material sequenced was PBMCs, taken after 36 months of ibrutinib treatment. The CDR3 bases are TGTGCCAGCAGCCAGGACAGGGCAACGCCCTATGGCTACACCTTC. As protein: CASSQDRATPYGYTF.